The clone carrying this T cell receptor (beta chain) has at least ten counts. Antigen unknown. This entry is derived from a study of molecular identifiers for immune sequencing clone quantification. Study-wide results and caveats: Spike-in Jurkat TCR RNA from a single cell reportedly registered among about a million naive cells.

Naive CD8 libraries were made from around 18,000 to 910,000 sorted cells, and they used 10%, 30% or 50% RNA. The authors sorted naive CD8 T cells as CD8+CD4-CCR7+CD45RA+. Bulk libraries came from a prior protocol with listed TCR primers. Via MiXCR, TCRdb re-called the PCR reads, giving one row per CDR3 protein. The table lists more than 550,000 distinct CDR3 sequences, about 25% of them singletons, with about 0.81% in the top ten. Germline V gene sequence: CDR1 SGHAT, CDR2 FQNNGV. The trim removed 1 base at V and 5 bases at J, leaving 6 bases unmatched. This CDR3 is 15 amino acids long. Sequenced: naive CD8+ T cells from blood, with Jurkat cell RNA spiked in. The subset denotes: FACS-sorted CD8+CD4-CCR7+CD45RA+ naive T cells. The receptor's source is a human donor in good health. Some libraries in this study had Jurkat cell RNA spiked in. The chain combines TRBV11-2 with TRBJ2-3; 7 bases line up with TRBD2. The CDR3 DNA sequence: TGTGCCAGCAGCTTAGGCGGGAGTCGAGTAGATACGCAGTATTTT. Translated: CASSLGGSRVDTQYF.